These T cell receptor beta chains were read from a single sample in a study of breast tumors, draining lymph nodes, adjacent tissues. TCRdb re-derived calls from the multiplex PCR reads in MiXCR, one entry per CDR3 protein. The top ten clones hold 4.3% of a sample with fewer than 200,000 distinct CDR3 sequences, 30% to 35% of them seen once. The sample taken for sequencing was axillary lymph node tissue. The receptors were gathered from a female donor with breast cancer. Some clones in this sample may be carry-over from other donors' samples. Both conserved end residues are part of each CDR3. A D gene is named only where the DNA matches it firmly. Size is stated for part of the rows, as once, few or many counts, or as a class when the clone is expanded.

CDR3 DNA: TGTGCCAGCAGCCAAAACGGGGTTCAAGAGACCCAGTACTTC
CDR3 protein: CASSQNGVQETQYF
J gene: TRBJ2-5
CDR3 length: 14
V gene: TRBV11-2
D gene: -
clone size: many

CDR3 DNA: TGTGCCAGCAGTCCCCGCTTGCTAAGAAAAAACATTCAGTACTTC
CDR3 protein: CASSPRLLRKNIQYF
J gene: TRBJ2-4
CDR3 length: 15
V gene: TRBV6-5
D gene: -
clone size: few

CDR3 DNA: TGTGCCAGCAGTAAGAGCGGGGGGGGAGACGAGCAGTACTTC
CDR3 protein: CASSKSGGGDEQYF
J gene: TRBJ2-7
CDR3 length: 14
V gene: TRBV27
D gene: TRBD2
clone size: -

CDR3 DNA: TGTGCCCTTCGTGGAGGTCCCTGGGAGACCCAGTACTTC
CDR3 protein: CALRGGPWETQYF
J gene: TRBJ2-5
CDR3 length: 13
V gene: TRBV12-3/TRBV12-4
D gene: -
clone size: -

CDR3 DNA: TGTGCCAGCTCACCAGGGGGCGGCTATGGCTACACCTTC
CDR3 protein: CASSPGGGYGYTF
J gene: TRBJ1-2
CDR3 length: 13
V gene: TRBV18
D gene: -
clone size: few

CDR3 DNA: TGCAGTGCTAGATCCCTCCACTTT
CDR3 protein: CSARSLHF
J gene: TRBJ1-6
CDR3 length: 8
V gene: TRBV20-1
D gene: -
clone size: -

CDR3 DNA: TGTGCCAGCAGTGTCGCGCTAGCGGGGGGACAAGAGACCCAGTACTTC
CDR3 protein: CASSVALAGGQETQYF
J gene: TRBJ2-5
CDR3 length: 16
V gene: TRBV2
D gene: TRBD2
clone size: many

CDR3 DNA: TGTGCCAGCAGGCCGCGGGGGGGCATAGATACGCAGTATTTT
CDR3 protein: CASRPRGGIDTQYF
J gene: TRBJ2-3
CDR3 length: 14
V gene: TRBV6-5
D gene: TRBD2
clone size: -

CDR3 DNA: TGTGCCAGTAGCCCACTCCTCACGGTCGCTGGGGTGGGCCAAGAGACCCAGCACTTC
CDR3 protein: CASSPLLTVAGVGQETQHF
J gene: TRBJ2-5
CDR3 length: 19
V gene: TRBV19
D gene: -
clone size: -

CDR3 DNA: TGTGCCAGCAGCTGGGACAGGGGGCTTGGAAACACCATATATTTT
CDR3 protein: CASSWDRGLGNTIYF
J gene: TRBJ1-3
CDR3 length: 15
V gene: TRBV7-9
D gene: TRBD1
clone size: -

CDR3 DNA: TGCGCCAGCAGCTCGGACACTTATGGCTACACCTTC
CDR3 protein: CASSSDTYGYTF
J gene: TRBJ1-2
CDR3 length: 12
V gene: TRBV5-1
D gene: -
clone size: many

CDR3 DNA: TGTGCCAGCGGCTTGGGTAGGAGAGGGGTTGAGACCCAGTACTTC
CDR3 protein: CASGLGRRGVETQYF
J gene: TRBJ2-5
CDR3 length: 15
V gene: TRBV5-6
D gene: -
clone size: -

CDR3 DNA: TGTGCCAGCAGCTTTGGGACAGTATATAATTCACCCCTCCACTTT
CDR3 protein: CASSFGTVYNSPLHF
J gene: TRBJ1-6
CDR3 length: 15
V gene: TRBV5-6
D gene: TRBD1
clone size: many

CDR3 DNA: TGTGCCAGCAGCTTAGGGGAGCGGGAGAAATACAATGAGCAGTTCTTC
CDR3 protein: CASSLGEREKYNEQFF
J gene: TRBJ2-1
CDR3 length: 16
V gene: TRBV11-2
D gene: TRBD2
clone size: -

CDR3 DNA: TGTGCCAGCAGTTTAGACTGGGCTAGCAGCTACGAGCAGTACTTC
CDR3 protein: CASSLDWASSYEQYF
J gene: TRBJ2-7
CDR3 length: 15
V gene: TRBV27
D gene: -
clone size: -

CDR3 DNA: TGCGCCAGCAGCTTGGCCTGGGGCAGTACCTACGAGCAGTACTTC
CDR3 protein: CASSLAWGSTYEQYF
J gene: TRBJ2-7
CDR3 length: 15
V gene: TRBV5-1
D gene: -
clone size: many

CDR3 DNA: TGTGCCAGCAGCCCCGGGACGACCGCTAACTATGGCTACACCTTC
CDR3 protein: CASSPGTTANYGYTF
J gene: TRBJ1-2
CDR3 length: 15
V gene: TRBV11-3
D gene: -
clone size: many

CDR3 DNA: TGTGCCAGCAGCCCCGGACAGGTCTCCTACAATGAGCAGTTCTTC
CDR3 protein: CASSPGQVSYNEQFF
J gene: TRBJ2-1
CDR3 length: 15
V gene: TRBV9
D gene: TRBD1
clone size: many

CDR3 DNA: TGTGCCAGCAGTTTTTTGGGGGAGCTGTTTTTT
CDR3 protein: CASSFLGELFF
J gene: TRBJ2-2
CDR3 length: 11
V gene: TRBV12-3/TRBV12-4
D gene: -
clone size: many

CDR3 DNA: TGTGCCAGCATAGAGGAACCTTATGGCTACACCTTC
CDR3 protein: CASIEEPYGYTF
J gene: TRBJ1-2
CDR3 length: 12
V gene: TRBV7-9
D gene: -
clone size: many

CDR3 DNA: TGTGCCAGCCGCTCCCTAAGTTTAGGCTACACCTACAATGAGCAGTTCTTC
CDR3 protein: CASRSLSLGYTYNEQFF
J gene: TRBJ2-1
CDR3 length: 17
V gene: TRBV12-3/TRBV12-4
D gene: -
clone size: -

CDR3 DNA: TGTGCCAGCGAATCGGGACAGGGCTCCTACAATGAGCAGTTCTTC
CDR3 protein: CASESGQGSYNEQFF
J gene: TRBJ2-1
CDR3 length: 15
V gene: TRBV7-8
D gene: TRBD1
clone size: many

CDR3 DNA: TGTGCCAGCAGCGCCCGGGGGGTCCTATTAGCCAAAAACATTCAGTACTTC
CDR3 protein: CASSARGVLLAKNIQYF
J gene: TRBJ2-4
CDR3 length: 17
V gene: TRBV9
D gene: TRBD2
clone size: -

CDR3 DNA: TGTGCCAGCAGCTTGACAGGCCGATCCTACGAGCAGTACTTC
CDR3 protein: CASSLTGRSYEQYF
J gene: TRBJ2-7
CDR3 length: 14
V gene: TRBV7-6
D gene: -
clone size: -

CDR3 DNA: TGCAGCGTCGCTACGGGACAACCCTACAATGAGCAGTTCTTC
CDR3 protein: CSVATGQPYNEQFF
J gene: TRBJ2-1
CDR3 length: 14
V gene: TRBV29-1
D gene: -
clone size: many

CDR3 DNA: TGTGCCAGCTCACCACCGGGGCTAGAAGAAAAACTGTTTTTT
CDR3 protein: CASSPPGLEEKLFF
J gene: TRBJ1-4
CDR3 length: 14
V gene: TRBV18
D gene: -
clone size: -

CDR3 DNA: TGTGCCAGCAGTTTATATACGTACGAGCAGTACTTC
CDR3 protein: CASSLYTYEQYF
J gene: TRBJ2-7
CDR3 length: 12
V gene: TRBV28
D gene: -
clone size: few

CDR3 DNA: TGTGCCAGCAGTGGGGGTTACTCTGGAAACACCATATATTTT
CDR3 protein: CASSGGYSGNTIYF
J gene: TRBJ1-3
CDR3 length: 14
V gene: TRBV6-1
D gene: -
clone size: few

CDR3 DNA: TGTGCCAGCAGCTTAGAGTTGACTTCCGAGCAGTACTTC
CDR3 protein: CASSLELTSEQYF
J gene: TRBJ2-7
CDR3 length: 13
V gene: TRBV7-9
D gene: -
clone size: many

CDR3 DNA: TGTGCCAGCTCACCAGGACTAAACCCATTCACAGATACGCAGTATTTT
CDR3 protein: CASSPGLNPFTDTQYF
J gene: TRBJ2-3
CDR3 length: 16
V gene: TRBV18
D gene: -
clone size: many

CDR3 DNA: TGTGCTAGCAGCCTAGCCCCCACCCCTGTTAATGAGCAGTTCTTC
CDR3 protein: CASSLAPTPVNEQFF
J gene: TRBJ2-1
CDR3 length: 15
V gene: TRBV7-7
D gene: -
clone size: many

CDR3 DNA: TGTGCCATCAGTGACCCTACCTTAGGGGTAGGAAGTGGAAACACCATATATTTT
CDR3 protein: CAISDPTLGVGSGNTIYF
J gene: TRBJ1-3
CDR3 length: 18
V gene: TRBV10-3
D gene: -
clone size: -

CDR3 DNA: TGTGCCAGCAGCGTAGCGGGGAGGTTCAATGAGCAGTTCTTC
CDR3 protein: CASSVAGRFNEQFF
J gene: TRBJ2-1
CDR3 length: 14
V gene: TRBV9
D gene: -
clone size: -

CDR3 DNA: TGCAGTGCTAGAGATATGAGCAGGGGCGGCGAGCAGTACTTC
CDR3 protein: CSARDMSRGGEQYF
J gene: TRBJ2-7
CDR3 length: 14
V gene: TRBV20-1
D gene: -
clone size: many

CDR3 DNA: TGTGCCAGCAGCCCAAACAGGGGGGTCGTCTTC
CDR3 protein: CASSPNRGVVF
J gene: TRBJ1-2
CDR3 length: 11
V gene: TRBV7-8
D gene: TRBD1
clone size: -

CDR3 DNA: TGTGCCAGCAGCTCGGGACTAGCGGGAGTCGGGGGCGAGACCCAGTACTTC
CDR3 protein: CASSSGLAGVGGETQYF
J gene: TRBJ2-5
CDR3 length: 17
V gene: TRBV7-3
D gene: TRBD2
clone size: -

CDR3 DNA: TGTGCCAGCAGTCACTCGATTGGGGGGGGATTCCAAGAGACCCAGTACTTC
CDR3 protein: CASSHSIGGGFQETQYF
J gene: TRBJ2-5
CDR3 length: 17
V gene: TRBV6-6
D gene: TRBD2
clone size: many

CDR3 DNA: TGTGCCAGCAGCTGGACCCCAGGGATGGGACTCTACAATGAGCAGTTCTTC
CDR3 protein: CASSWTPGMGLYNEQFF
J gene: TRBJ2-1
CDR3 length: 17
V gene: TRBV5-6
D gene: -
clone size: many

CDR3 DNA: TGTGCCAGCTCACCACCGATGGCTCTCCACGAGCAGTACTTC
CDR3 protein: CASSPPMALHEQYF
J gene: TRBJ2-7
CDR3 length: 14
V gene: TRBV18
D gene: -
clone size: many

CDR3 DNA: TGCAGTGTACGGGGCCTGAGCACAGATACGCAGTATTTT
CDR3 protein: CSVRGLSTDTQYF
J gene: TRBJ2-3
CDR3 length: 13
V gene: TRBV20-1
D gene: -
clone size: many

CDR3 DNA: TGCAGCGTCTGGCCCAGCGGGGGGGACACAGATACGCAGTATTTT
CDR3 protein: CSVWPSGGDTDTQYF
J gene: TRBJ2-3
CDR3 length: 15
V gene: TRBV29-1
D gene: TRBD2
clone size: many

CDR3 DNA: TGTGCCAGTTCGGCCGCCGGGGGGCGAGGCGAGCAGTACTTC
CDR3 protein: CASSAAGGRGEQYF
J gene: TRBJ2-7
CDR3 length: 14
V gene: TRBV19
D gene: -
clone size: many

CDR3 DNA: TGTGCCAGCAGCCAACTGGGACAGAACACCGGGGAGCTGTTTTTT
CDR3 protein: CASSQLGQNTGELFF
J gene: TRBJ2-2
CDR3 length: 15
V gene: TRBV7-3
D gene: -
clone size: many

CDR3 DNA: TGCGCCAGCAGCCCCGGGACTAGCGGTTCCTACAATGAGCAGTTCTTC
CDR3 protein: CASSPGTSGSYNEQFF
J gene: TRBJ2-1
CDR3 length: 16
V gene: TRBV4-1
D gene: TRBD2
clone size: -

CDR3 DNA: TGTGCCAGTAGTATTCGGGGACGGAACACCGGGGAGCTGTTTTTT
CDR3 protein: CASSIRGRNTGELFF
J gene: TRBJ2-2
CDR3 length: 15
V gene: TRBV19
D gene: -
clone size: many

CDR3 DNA: TGCAGTGCTAGATTACCCCGGGCTAGCGGGTACAATGAGCAGTTCTTC
CDR3 protein: CSARLPRASGYNEQFF
J gene: TRBJ2-1
CDR3 length: 16
V gene: TRBV20-1
D gene: TRBD2
clone size: many

CDR3 DNA: TGTGCCAGCAGCCATCGAGGTGGCGGGGAGCTGTTTTTT
CDR3 protein: CASSHRGGGELFF
J gene: TRBJ2-2
CDR3 length: 13
V gene: TRBV11-2
D gene: -
clone size: many

CDR3 DNA: TGTGCCAGCAGCCCCTTTAGCGGGAGGGCCTACGAGCAGTACTTC
CDR3 protein: CASSPFSGRAYEQYF
J gene: TRBJ2-7
CDR3 length: 15
V gene: TRBV7-2
D gene: TRBD2
clone size: -

CDR3 DNA: TGTGCCAGCAGCTTACTTGGTCTTTTTAATCAGCCCCAGCATTTT
CDR3 protein: CASSLLGLFNQPQHF
J gene: TRBJ1-5
CDR3 length: 15
V gene: TRBV7-2
D gene: -
clone size: -

CDR3 DNA: TGTGCCAGCAGTCACCTCGGCAGCAGCTATGGCTACACCTTC
CDR3 protein: CASSHLGSSYGYTF
J gene: TRBJ1-2
CDR3 length: 14
V gene: TRBV6-2/TRBV6-3
D gene: -
clone size: few

CDR3 DNA: TGCGCCAGCAGACCAGGACTAGCGGGGGGCCCCCCCACAGATACGCAGTATTTT
CDR3 protein: CASRPGLAGGPPTDTQYF
J gene: TRBJ2-3
CDR3 length: 18
V gene: TRBV5-1
D gene: TRBD2
clone size: many

CDR3 DNA: TGTGCCAGCAGCTTAGCCAATGGGGGTTTGGAAGACGAGCAGTACTTC
CDR3 protein: CASSLANGGLEDEQYF
J gene: TRBJ2-7
CDR3 length: 16
V gene: TRBV7-6
D gene: -
clone size: many

CDR3 DNA: TGTGCCAGCTCACCACCGTTCTCCTACGAGCAGTACTTC
CDR3 protein: CASSPPFSYEQYF
J gene: TRBJ2-7
CDR3 length: 13
V gene: TRBV18
D gene: -
clone size: many